This T cell receptor beta chain was sequenced for a study of PD-1 blockade in classical Hodgkin lymphoma. Study-level results: It was CD4+ TCR diversity, not CD8+, that rose significantly by C4D1. Relapsed/refractory patients reportedly had the lowest baseline TCR diversity, below newly diagnosed patients, who were below healthy donors. Patients with a complete response exhibited baseline diversity comparable to newly diagnosed patients.

This CDR3 region has 13 residues. Trimming pared 4 bases from V and 2 bases from J, leaving 9 bases between. Germline V gene sequence: CDR1 SGHKS, CDR2 YYEKEE (reference sequence). Described time point: cycle 4 day 1 (C4D1), after 6 weeks of nivolumab. Relapse was seen in all patients after autologous stem cell transplantation, and brentuximab vedotin exposure was variable. Comment on this clone: Antigen: not known.

The table came from immunoSEQ multiplex PCR; TCRdb's copy has only in-frame clones and leaves some out. The data show some 100,000 clones, more than 85% seen once. The input for sequencing was peripheral blood mononuclear cells (PBMCs), taken before the fourth cycle of nivolumab. The chain carries TRBV5-5 and TRBJ2-5; D gene unclear. This clonotype was sampled from a human donor with classical Hodgkin lymphoma. The CDR3 spells CASSPGPQETQYF. The DNA for the CDR3 is TGTGCCAGCAGCCCGGGCCCTCAAGAGACCCAGTACTTC.